This paragraph covers one T cell receptor beta chain sequence. Its antigen remains undetermined. There are no base qualities to consult, and no much larger clone falls within one base. The source of the sample is a study of blood T cell repertoires in COVID-19 (dated by TCRdb to between 2020 and 2021). Concerning the study at large: Collaborator samples came from the United States, Italy and Spain and covered acute and convalescent phases of COVID-19. Where available, HLA class I and class II types were obtained from metadata supplied by the sample provider rather than from assay-based typing. The repertoires were made available in a free public database intended to serve as a resource for research on the immune response to SARS-CoV-2. The dataset comprised deeply sampled blood TCRbeta repertoires from subjects exposed to, actively infected with, or recovered from COVID-19. Samples were obtained from the ongoing ImmuneRACE study (first 160 participants) and from 1,254 subjects provided by 6 global collaborators. The sample metadata nearly always contained a de-identified subject ID, COVID-19 status, age in years and sex. The material from the prospective study consisted of cDNA or gDNA derived from T cells, B-cell-depleted T cells, or PBMCs. What the work shows at the level of the full study, not this receptor alone: The amount of clinical and demographic metadata varied by source and participant and was provided uncurated.

The immunoSEQ Assay, a bias-controlled multiplex PCR, was used to amplify TCRbeta CDR3 regions from genomic DNA. In the paper's pipeline: The number of nucleated cells in each sample was estimated from the amplification of reference gene primers within the assay. Sequence reads were collapsed and filtered to measure the absolute abundance of every unique TCRbeta CDR3 rearrangement. For each sample, productive Simpson clonality was calculated as the square root of Simpson's diversity index over productive rearrangements. TCRdb provides this immuneACCESS table in a form limited to in-frame rearrangements. Some clones are lacking; in checked studies, under half of them reflect an unresolved V gene, and why the rest are absent is not known. V and J calls plus clone size are reproduced from that table; the DNA served to infer D and trimming. Present in this sample are 80,000 to 100,000 clones, approximately 79% of which were seen just once. Roughly a tenth of the sample is taken by the ten largest.

The collaborating institutions used their own protocols to collect whole blood in K2EDTA tubes. Collaborator samples were shipped for TCRbeta analysis as frozen whole blood, isolated PBMCs, or DNA extracted from either sample type. The source of this sequence is a man between 70 and 80 years old with active or convalescent COVID-19. Sequencing used peripheral blood.

For the CDR3, the sequence is CASSPLAGEKTQYF. The DNA is as follows: TGCGCCAGCAGCCCCCTAGCGGGGGAGAAGACCCAGTACTTC. The receptor chain draws on TRBV5-1 and TRBJ2-5, with TRBD2 matching 10 junction bases. V loses 4 bases at its end and J loses 6 bases; junction bases beyond the gene matches: 6. From the cysteine through the phenylalanine, the CDR3 covers 14 amino acids. The retained sequence is limited to the CDR3, 42 bases, with the frame set at the first base. According to the germline V gene, CDR1 reads SGHRS and CDR2 reads YFSETQ.